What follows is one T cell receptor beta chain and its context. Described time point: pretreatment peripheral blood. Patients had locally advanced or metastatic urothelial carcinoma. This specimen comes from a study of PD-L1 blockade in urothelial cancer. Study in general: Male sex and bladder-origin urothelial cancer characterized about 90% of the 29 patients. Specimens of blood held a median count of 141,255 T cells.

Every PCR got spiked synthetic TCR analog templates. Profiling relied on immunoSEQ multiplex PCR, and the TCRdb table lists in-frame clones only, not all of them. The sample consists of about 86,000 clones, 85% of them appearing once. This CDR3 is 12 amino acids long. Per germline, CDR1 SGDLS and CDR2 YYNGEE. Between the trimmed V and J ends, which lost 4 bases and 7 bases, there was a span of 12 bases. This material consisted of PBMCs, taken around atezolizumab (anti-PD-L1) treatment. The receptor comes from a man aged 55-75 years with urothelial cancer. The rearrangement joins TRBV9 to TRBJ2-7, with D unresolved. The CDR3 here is CASSLPSREQYF. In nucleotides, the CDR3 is TGTGCCAGCAGCCTACCGTCTAGGGAGCAGTACTTC. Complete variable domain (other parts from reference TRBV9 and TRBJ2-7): DSGVTQTPKHLITATGQRVTLRCSPRSGDLSVYWYQQSLDQGLQFLIQYYNGEERAKGNILERFSAQQFPDLHSELNLSSLELGDSALYFCASSLPSREQYFGPGTRLTVT.